This T cell receptor (beta chain) was identified during a study of monozygotic twins with inflammatory bowel disease. As concerns this clonotype: Its antigen is unidentified.

A roughly 2.5 ml blood sample was drawn per donor. This CDR3 comprises 12 residues. Germline V gene sequence: CDR1 LNHDA, CDR2 SQIVND (reference sequence). General study findings and limits: A single strong IBD-associated signal or clonotype was not supported by the findings.

TCRdb reprocessed the 5' RACE reads and keeps a single row for each CDR3 protein, giving no DNA. This sample's table has around 410,000 distinct CDR3 sequences. This TCR was recovered from a human donor with ulcerative colitis or Crohn's disease, or a healthy co-twin of an affected twin (not recorded which). The sequencing input was blood. This chain connects TRBV19 to TRBJ2-3; TCRdb picks TRBD1, but there is no DNA to check that call. CDR3 sequence: CASSWGRDTQYF.